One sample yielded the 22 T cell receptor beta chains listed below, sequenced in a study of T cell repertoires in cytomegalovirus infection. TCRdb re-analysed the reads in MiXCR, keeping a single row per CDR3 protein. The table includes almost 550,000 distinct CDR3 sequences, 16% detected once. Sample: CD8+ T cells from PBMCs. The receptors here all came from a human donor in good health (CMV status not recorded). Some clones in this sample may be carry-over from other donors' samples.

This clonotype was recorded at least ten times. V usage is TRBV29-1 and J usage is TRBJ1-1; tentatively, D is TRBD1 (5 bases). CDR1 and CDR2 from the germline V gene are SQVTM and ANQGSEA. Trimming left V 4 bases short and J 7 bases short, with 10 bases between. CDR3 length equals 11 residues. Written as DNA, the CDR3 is TGCAGCGTTGGAGTAGGACATGAAGCTTTCTTT. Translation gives CSVGVGHEAFF.

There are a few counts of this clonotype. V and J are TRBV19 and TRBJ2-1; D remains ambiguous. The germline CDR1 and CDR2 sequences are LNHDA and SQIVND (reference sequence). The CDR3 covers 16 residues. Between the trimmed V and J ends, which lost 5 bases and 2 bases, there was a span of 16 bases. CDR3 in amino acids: CASSPRADRTYNEQFF. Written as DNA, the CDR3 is TGTGCCAGTAGTCCCCGGGCGGACCGGACCTACAATGAGCAGTTCTTC. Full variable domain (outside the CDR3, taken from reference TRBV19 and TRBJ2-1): DGGITQSPKYLFRKEGQNVTLSCEQNLNHDAMYWYRQDPGQGLRLIYYSQIVNDFQKGDIAEGYSVSREKKESFPLTVTSAQKNPTAFYLCASSPRADRTYNEQFFGPGTRLTVL.

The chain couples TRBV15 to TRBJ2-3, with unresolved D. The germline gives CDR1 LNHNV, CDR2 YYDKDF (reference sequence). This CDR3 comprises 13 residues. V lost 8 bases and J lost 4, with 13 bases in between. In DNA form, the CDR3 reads TGTGCCACCCGCGGTGGGATGGCAGATACGCAGTATTTT. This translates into CATRGGMADTQYF.

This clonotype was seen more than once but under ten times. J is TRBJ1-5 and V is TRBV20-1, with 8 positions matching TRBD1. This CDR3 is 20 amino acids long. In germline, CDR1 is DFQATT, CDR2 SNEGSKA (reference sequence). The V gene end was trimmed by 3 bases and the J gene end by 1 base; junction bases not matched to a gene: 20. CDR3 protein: CSASGFVRAGGPGSNQPQHF. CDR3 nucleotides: TGCAGTGCTAGTGGGTTCGTCAGGGCAGGGGGCCCCGGGAGCAATCAGCCCCAGCATTTT.

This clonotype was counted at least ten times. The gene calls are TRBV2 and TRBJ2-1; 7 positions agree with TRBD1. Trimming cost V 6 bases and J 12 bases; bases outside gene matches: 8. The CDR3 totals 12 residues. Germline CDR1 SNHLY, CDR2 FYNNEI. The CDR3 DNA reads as TGTGCCAGCAGGGACCAGGGGGTGTGGCAGTTCTTC. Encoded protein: CASRDQGVWQFF.

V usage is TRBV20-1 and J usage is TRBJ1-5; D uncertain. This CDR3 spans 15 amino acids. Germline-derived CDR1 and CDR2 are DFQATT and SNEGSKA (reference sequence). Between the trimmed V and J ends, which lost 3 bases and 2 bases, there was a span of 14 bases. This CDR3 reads CSARKGSTGNQPQHF. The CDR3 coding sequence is TGCAGTGCTAGGAAGGGTAGTACGGGCAATCAGCCCCAGCATTTT.

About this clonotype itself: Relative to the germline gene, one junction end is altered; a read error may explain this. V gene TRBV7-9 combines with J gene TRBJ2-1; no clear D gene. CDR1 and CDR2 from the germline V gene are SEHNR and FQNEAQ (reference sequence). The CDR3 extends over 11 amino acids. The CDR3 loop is CASSSYNEQLF. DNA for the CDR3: TGTGCCAGCAGCTCCTACAATGAGCAGTTATTC.

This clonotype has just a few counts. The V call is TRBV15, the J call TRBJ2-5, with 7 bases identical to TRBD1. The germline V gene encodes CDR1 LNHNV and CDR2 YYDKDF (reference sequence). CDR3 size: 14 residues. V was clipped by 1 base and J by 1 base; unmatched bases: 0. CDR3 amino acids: CATSRGQGQETQYF. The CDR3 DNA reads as TGTGCCACCAGCAGAGGACAGGGCCAAGAGACCCAGTACTTC.

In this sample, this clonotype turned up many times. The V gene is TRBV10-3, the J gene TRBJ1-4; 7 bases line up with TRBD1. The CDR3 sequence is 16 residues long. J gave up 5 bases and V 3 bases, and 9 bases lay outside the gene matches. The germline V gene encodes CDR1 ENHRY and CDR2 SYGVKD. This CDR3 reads CAISDVNRGFNEKLFF. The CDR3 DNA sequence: TGTGCCATCAGTGACGTTAACAGGGGATTCAATGAAAAACTGTTTTTT.

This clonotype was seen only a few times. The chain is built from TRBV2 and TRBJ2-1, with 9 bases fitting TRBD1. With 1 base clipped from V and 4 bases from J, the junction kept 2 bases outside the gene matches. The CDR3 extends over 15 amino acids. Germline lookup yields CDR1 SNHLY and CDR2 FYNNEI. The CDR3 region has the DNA TGTGCCAGCAGTGAAGGGACAGGGGTGTACAATGAGCAGTTCTTC. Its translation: CASSEGTGVYNEQFF.

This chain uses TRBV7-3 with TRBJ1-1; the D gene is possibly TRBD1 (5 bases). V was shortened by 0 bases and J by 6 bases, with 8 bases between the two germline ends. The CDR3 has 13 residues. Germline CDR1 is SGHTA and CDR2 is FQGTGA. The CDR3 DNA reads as TGTGCCAGCAGCTTAACGGGGGGGGCTGAAGCTTTCTTT. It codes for CASSLTGGAEAFF. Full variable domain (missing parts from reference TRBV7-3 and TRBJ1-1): GAGVSQTPSNKVTEKGKYVELRCDPISGHTALYWYRQSLGQGPEFLIYFQGTGAADDSGLPNDRFFAVRPEGSVSTLKIQRTERGDSAVYLCASSLTGGAEAFFGQGTRLTVV.

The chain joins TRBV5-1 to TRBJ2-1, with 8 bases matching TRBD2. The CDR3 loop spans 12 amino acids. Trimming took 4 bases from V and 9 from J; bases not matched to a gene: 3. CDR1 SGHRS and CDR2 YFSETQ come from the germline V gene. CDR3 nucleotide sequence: TGCGCCAGCAGCATACTAGCGGCTGAGCAGTTCTTC. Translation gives CASSILAAEQFF.

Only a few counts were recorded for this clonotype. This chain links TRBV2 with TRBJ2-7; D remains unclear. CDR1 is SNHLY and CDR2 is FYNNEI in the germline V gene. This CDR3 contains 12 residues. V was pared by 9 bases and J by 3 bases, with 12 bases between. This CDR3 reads CASEVSIYEQYF. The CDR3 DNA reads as TGTGCCAGTGAAGTAAGCATCTACGAGCAGTACTTC. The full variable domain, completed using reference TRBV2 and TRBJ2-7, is EPEVTQTPSHQVTQMGQEVILRCVPISNHLYFYWYRQILGQKVEFLVSFYNNEISEKSEIFDDQFSVERPDGSNFTLKIRSTKLEDSAMYFCASEVSIYEQYFGPGTRLTVT.

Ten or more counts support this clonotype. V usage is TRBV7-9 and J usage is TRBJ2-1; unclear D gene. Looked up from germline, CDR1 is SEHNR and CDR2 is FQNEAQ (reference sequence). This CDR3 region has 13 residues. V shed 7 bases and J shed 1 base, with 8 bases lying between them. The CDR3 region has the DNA TGTGCCAGCATGATCGGATCCTACAATGAGCAGTTCTTC. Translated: CASMIGSYNEQFF.

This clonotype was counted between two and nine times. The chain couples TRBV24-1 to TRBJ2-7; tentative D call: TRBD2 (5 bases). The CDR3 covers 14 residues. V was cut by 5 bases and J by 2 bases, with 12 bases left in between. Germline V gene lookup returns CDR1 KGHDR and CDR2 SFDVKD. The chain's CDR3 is CATSGLASPYEQYF. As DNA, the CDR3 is TGTGCCACCAGTGGGCTAGCCTCCCCCTACGAGCAGTACTTC.

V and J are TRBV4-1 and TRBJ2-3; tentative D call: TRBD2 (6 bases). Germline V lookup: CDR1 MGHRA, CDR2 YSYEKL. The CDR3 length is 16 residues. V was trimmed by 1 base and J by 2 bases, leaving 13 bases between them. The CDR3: CASSQAPSAYTDTQYF. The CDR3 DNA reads TGCGCCAGCAGCCAAGCCCCTAGCGCCTACACAGATACGCAGTATTTT.

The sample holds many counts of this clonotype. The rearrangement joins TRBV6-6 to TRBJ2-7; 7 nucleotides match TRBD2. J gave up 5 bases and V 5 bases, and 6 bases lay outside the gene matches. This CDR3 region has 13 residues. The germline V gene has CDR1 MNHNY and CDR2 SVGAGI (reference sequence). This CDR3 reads CASSPGLGNEQYF. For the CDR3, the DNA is TGTGCCAGCAGTCCCGGACTAGGCAACGAGCAGTACTTC.

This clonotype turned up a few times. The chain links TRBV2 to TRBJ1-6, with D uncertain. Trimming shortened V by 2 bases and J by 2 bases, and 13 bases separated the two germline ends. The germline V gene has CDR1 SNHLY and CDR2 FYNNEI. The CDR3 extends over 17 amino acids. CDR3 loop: CASSESPNETYNSPLHF. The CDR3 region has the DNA TGTGCCAGCAGTGAAAGCCCGAATGAGACCTATAATTCACCCCTCCACTTT.

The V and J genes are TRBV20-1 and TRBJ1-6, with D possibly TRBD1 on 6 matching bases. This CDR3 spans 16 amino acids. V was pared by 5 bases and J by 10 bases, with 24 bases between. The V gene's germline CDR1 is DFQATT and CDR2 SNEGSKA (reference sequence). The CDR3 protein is CSAPQEGRGSRSPLHF. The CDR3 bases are TGCAGTGCTCCCCAGGAGGGCAGGGGATCGCGGTCACCCCTCCACTTT.

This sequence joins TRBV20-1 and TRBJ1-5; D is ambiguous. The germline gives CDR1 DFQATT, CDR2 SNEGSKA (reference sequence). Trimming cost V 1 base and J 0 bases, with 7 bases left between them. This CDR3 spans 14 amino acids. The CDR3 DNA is TGCAGTGCTAGAGTCCTCGATAGCAATCAGCCCCAGCATTTT. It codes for CSARVLDSNQPQHF.

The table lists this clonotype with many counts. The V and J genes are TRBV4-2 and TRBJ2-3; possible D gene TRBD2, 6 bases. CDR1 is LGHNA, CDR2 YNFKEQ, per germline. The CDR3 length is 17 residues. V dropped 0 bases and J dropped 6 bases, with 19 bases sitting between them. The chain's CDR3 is CASSQESSGAEHDTQYF. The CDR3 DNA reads TGTGCCAGCAGCCAAGAATCATCGGGAGCCGAACACGATACGCAGTATTTT.

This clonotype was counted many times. The CDR3 DNA is TGTGCCAGCAGTTACGGTGAAAAACTGTTTTTT. It encodes CASSYGEKLFF. The chain is built from TRBV6-1 and TRBJ1-4; D remains ambiguous. The CDR3 runs to 11 residues. Trimming removed 5 bases at V and 7 bases at J, with 5 bases between. Looked up from germline, CDR1 is MNHNS and CDR2 is SASEGT.